This T cell receptor (beta chain) was identified during a study of shared clonotypes between healthy human individuals. Study-wide background: Ranging from 18 to 49 in age, donors were a couple of women and a few men.

The CDR3 consists of 15 residues. Germline CDR1 is SNHLY and CDR2 is FYNNEI. Trimming took off 5 bases at V and 3 bases at J, with 17 bases between the two ends. Investigators divided CD4+ cells into CD45RA+ naive and CD45RA-negative memory subsets. Repertoires were generated with immunoSEQ multiplex PCR, while TCRdb's copy carries only in-frame clones and drops some. The repertoire holds under 1,100,000 clones, with 60% to 80% as singletons. The source is a man between 18 and 35 years old in good health. The V and J genes are TRBV2 and TRBJ2-7; D is possibly TRBD2 (6 bases). The specimen was memory CD4+ T cells sorted from blood. Subset: CD45RA-negative fraction. CDR3 amino acids: CASSSPSRGIYEQYF. CDR3 nucleotides: TGTGCCAGCAGTAGTCCTTCCCGGGGGATCTACGAGCAGTACTTC.